The following is a TCR beta chain sequence with its context. The target antigen is unknown. Measured with immunoSEQ multiplex PCR; TCRdb has only the in-frame clones, and not every one. The data hold under 90,000 clones, with around 90% observed a single time. Germline V CDR1 and CDR2: MDHEN, SYDVKM. CDR3 length: 12 residues. Trimming took 7 bases from V and 10 from J; bases not matched to a gene: 9. This entry belongs to a study of graft-versus-host responses after intestinal transplantation. Study context: Tacrolimus plus steroids were given to all recipients for around three years, preceded by anti-thymocyte globulin induction.

Sample: unstimulated CD4+ T cells sorted from spleen or lymph node cells, taken before transplant. V usage is TRBV28 and J usage is TRBJ1-1; 7 bases fit TRBD1. This clonotype was obtained from a human donor who was the organ donor for an intestinal transplant. CDR3 in amino acids: CASTQQGVGAFF. The DNA of the CDR3 is TGTGCCAGCACCCAGCAGGGGGTCGGAGCTTTCTTT.